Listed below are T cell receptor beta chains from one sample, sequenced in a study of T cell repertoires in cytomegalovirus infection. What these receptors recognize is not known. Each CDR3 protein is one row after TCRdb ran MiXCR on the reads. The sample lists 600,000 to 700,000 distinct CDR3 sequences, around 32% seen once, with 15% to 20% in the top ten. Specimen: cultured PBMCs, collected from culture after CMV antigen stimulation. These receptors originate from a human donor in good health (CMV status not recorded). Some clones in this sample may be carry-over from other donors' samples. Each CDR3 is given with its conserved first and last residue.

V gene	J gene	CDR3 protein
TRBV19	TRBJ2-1	CASSIGGEQFF
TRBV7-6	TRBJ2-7	CASSLALRGGRYEQYF
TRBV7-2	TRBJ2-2	CASSFVTTGELFF
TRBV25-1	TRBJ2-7	CASSAGTGFYEQYF
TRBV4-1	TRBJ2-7	CASSRTTGTGYEQYF
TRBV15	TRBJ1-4	CATSRGGRTGYEKLFF
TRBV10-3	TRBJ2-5	CASRVGRQETQYF
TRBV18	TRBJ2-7	CASLRDEQYF
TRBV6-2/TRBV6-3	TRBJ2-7	CASSYATYSGRRYEQYF
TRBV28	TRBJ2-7	CASSLRGAPHEQYF
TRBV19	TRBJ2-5	CASQKSPTDQETQYF
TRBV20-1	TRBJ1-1	CSAPVRIDNTEAFF
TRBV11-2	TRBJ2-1	CASSLDAVPPNEQFF
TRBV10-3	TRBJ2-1	CAISAPSREGLYEQFF
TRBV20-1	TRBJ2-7	CSARDKGEGTYEQYF
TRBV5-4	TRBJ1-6	CASSPGQGVHNSPLHF
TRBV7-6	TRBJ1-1	CASSLGTGRFWNTEAFF
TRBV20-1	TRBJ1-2	CSAREDRGSGYTF
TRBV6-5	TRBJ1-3	CASSWDSRPSGNTIYF
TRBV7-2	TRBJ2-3	CASSKKGQGVSSTDTQYF
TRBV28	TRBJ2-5	CASSFPTSADQETQYF
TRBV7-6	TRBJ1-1	CASSSGDRVNTEAFF
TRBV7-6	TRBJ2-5	CASSQYQETQYF
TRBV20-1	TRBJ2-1	CSASGTPSSYNEQFF
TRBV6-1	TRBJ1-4	CASSRRFGATNEKLFF
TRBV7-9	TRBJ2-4	CASSPVWTEVGNIQYF
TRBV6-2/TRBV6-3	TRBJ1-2	CASRVFGTGRGGYTF
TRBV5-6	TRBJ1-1	CASSGDLEMNTEAFF
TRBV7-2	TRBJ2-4	CASSLAREAKNIQYF
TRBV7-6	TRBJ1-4	CASSLTGTQTNEKLFF
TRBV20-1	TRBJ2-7	CSAREARTGEQYF
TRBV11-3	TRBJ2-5	CASSLETGGAQETQYF
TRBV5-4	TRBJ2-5	CASSTRLEETQYF
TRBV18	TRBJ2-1	CASSPSISYNEQFF
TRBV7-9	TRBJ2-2	CASSRWTGDNSGRGTGELFF
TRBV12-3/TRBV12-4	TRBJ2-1	CASNLGGRSKFF
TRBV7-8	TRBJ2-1	CVSVAGYNEQFF
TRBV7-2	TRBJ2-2	CASSLAFAGELFF
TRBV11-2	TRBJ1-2	CASSGPGSNGYTF
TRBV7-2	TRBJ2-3	CASRAQRSTDTQYF
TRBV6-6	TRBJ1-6	CASSLGGGLWGSPLHF
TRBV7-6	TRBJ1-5	CASSFGQGEAQPQHF
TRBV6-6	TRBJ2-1	CASSGREGGWNEQFF
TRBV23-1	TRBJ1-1	CASSLKNEMNTEAFF
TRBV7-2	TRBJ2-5	CASSQVVGGGETQYF
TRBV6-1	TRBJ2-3	CASSPWGEGSDTQYF
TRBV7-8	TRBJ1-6	CASRLSRIPYNSPLHF
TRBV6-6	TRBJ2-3	CASSATLPSPGDTQYF
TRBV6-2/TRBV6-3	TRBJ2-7	CASSSGLAVRYEQYF
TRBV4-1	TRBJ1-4	CASSQPAGPVNEKLFF
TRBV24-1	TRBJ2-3	CATAAGQGRRDTQYF
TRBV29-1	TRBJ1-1	CSGTGQGYQAFF
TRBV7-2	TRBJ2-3	CASSLKWEVVLADTQYF
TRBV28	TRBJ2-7	CASSSPGTTYEQYF